Below, 23 T cell receptor beta chains from the same sample are listed, as sequenced in a study of blood T cell repertoires in COVID-19. Measured with immunoSEQ multiplex PCR; TCRdb has only the in-frame clones, and not every one. The repertoire holds 160,000 or so clones, with approximately 93% as singletons. The sequenced sample consisted of peripheral blood. These receptors all come from a woman in her sixties or seventies with COVID-19, enrolled during active disease.

The V call is TRBV10-3, the J call TRBJ1-5, with TRBD1 matching 8 bases. With V trimmed by 6 bases and J by 5 bases, 9 bases remained unmatched. This CDR3 is 15 amino acids long. Germline values: CDR1 ENHRY, CDR2 SYGVKD. CDR3 loop: CAIRADRGGDQPQHF. The CDR3 nucleotides read TGTGCCATCAGAGCTGACAGGGGAGGGGATCAGCCCCAGCATTTT.

The chain employs TRBV2 and TRBJ2-7, with D maybe TRBD2 (7 bases). This CDR3 region has 13 residues. Germline V gene data show CDR1 as SNHLY and CDR2 as FYNNEI. V lost 6 bases and J 2 bases, leaving 11 bases between the germline ends. The CDR3 DNA is TGTGCCAGCAGGGAGGGGGGGGCCTACGAGCAGTACTTC. Translation gives CASREGGAYEQYF.

The chain joins TRBV5-1 to TRBJ2-7; weak D call: TRBD1 (5 bases). The germline V gene encodes CDR1 SGHRS and CDR2 YFSETQ. This CDR3 contains 12 residues. Deletions cut 5 bases from V and 3 bases from J, with 9 bases between. CDR3 DNA: TGCGCCAGCAGAAGAGACAGCTACGAGCAGTACTTC. It yields the protein CASRRDSYEQYF.

The rearrangement joins TRBV4-2 to TRBJ1-4; TRBD1 matches at 11 bases. J gave up 7 bases and V 2 bases, and 9 bases lay outside the gene matches. Per germline, CDR1 LGHNA and CDR2 YNFKEQ. The CDR3 extends over 17 amino acids. The CDR3 loop is CASSQTRTGGSTEKLFF. DNA for the CDR3: TGTGCCAGCAGCCAAACCCGGACAGGGGGCTCTACTGAAAAACTGTTTTTT.

V is TRBV7-3 and J is TRBJ2-5; maybe TRBD1 (5 bases). Per the germline V gene, CDR1 is SGHTA and CDR2 is FQGTGA. The V and J ends lost 5 bases and 1 base respectively, with 11 bases between them. This CDR3 contains 14 residues. The CDR3, as DNA: TGTGCCAGCAGCCCGTCCAGGGCCCAAGAGACCCAGTACTTC. Protein: CASSPSRAQETQYF.

The rearrangement uses TRBV5-1 and TRBJ1-1; no clear D gene. V was cut by 1 base and J by 8 bases, with 12 bases left in between. This CDR3 is built from 13 residues. Looked up from germline, CDR1 is SGHRS and CDR2 is YFSETQ. The CDR3 DNA follows: TGCGCCAGCAGCTTGAGTACGGGAAACGAAGCTTTCTTT. Translated, it gives CASSLSTGNEAFF.

The chain employs TRBV5-4 and TRBJ1-1; 7 bases agree with TRBD1. The germline V gene has CDR1 SGHNT and CDR2 YYREEE (reference sequence). This CDR3 region has 13 residues. With V trimmed by 5 bases and J by 7 bases, 8 bases remained unmatched. The chain's CDR3 is CASRDTGADEAFF. CDR3 nucleotide sequence: TGTGCCAGCAGAGACACAGGGGCGGATGAAGCTTTCTTT.

The gene calls are TRBV16 and TRBJ2-1; a possible D gene is TRBD2 (5 bases). CDR3 length: 17 amino acids. Germline CDR1 is KGHSY and CDR2 is FQNENV. Trimming shortened V by 0 bases and J by 0 bases, and 12 bases separated the two germline ends. CDR3 loop: CASSQSPASNSYNEQFF. For the CDR3, the DNA is TGTGCCAGCAGCCAATCCCCAGCTAGCAACTCCTACAATGAGCAGTTCTTC.

This clone was seen once. The chain couples TRBV4-3 to TRBJ2-7, with D possibly being TRBD2 (5 bases). CDR1 LGHNA and CDR2 YSLEER come from the germline V gene. The V gene lost 1 base and the J gene lost 5 bases, with 12 bases spanning the gap. CDR3 length: 14 amino acids. This CDR3 is CASSQALGAHEQYF. DNA for the CDR3: TGCGCCAGCAGCCAAGCGCTGGGAGCCCACGAGCAGTACTTC.

V and J are TRBV7-2 and TRBJ2-1; D is perhaps TRBD1 (6 bases). Trimming took 2 bases from V and 5 from J, leaving 16 bases between them. The CDR3 length is 16 residues. From germline, CDR1 is SGHTA and CDR2 FQGNSA. The CDR3 DNA sequence: TGTGCCAGCAGCTTACCCAGGGGAGTGTATCACAATGAGCAGTTCTTC. Translated, it gives CASSLPRGVYHNEQFF.

V and J are TRBV15 and TRBJ2-1, with 11 bases matching TRBD2. CDR3 length: 16 amino acids. From germline, CDR1 is LNHNV and CDR2 YYDKDF (reference sequence). V was clipped by 4 bases and J by 3 bases; unmatched bases: 5. CDR3 protein: CATSISSGGLYNEQFF. The CDR3 region has the DNA TGTGCCACCAGCATTTCTAGCGGGGGGCTCTACAATGAGCAGTTCTTC.

The chain combines TRBV14 with TRBJ2-2, with 9 positions matching TRBD1. Trimming took 4 bases from V and 6 from J; bases not matched to a gene: 6. This CDR3 is built from 15 residues. Per germline, CDR1 SGHDN and CDR2 FVKESK. The CDR3 reads CASSRTGAVPGELFF. The CDR3 DNA follows: TGTGCCAGCAGCCGGACAGGGGCCGTGCCCGGGGAGCTGTTTTTT.

This rearrangement joins TRBV6-6 to TRBJ2-2, with D perhaps matching TRBD2 (6 bases). The V end lost 4 bases, the J end lost 1 base, and 7 bases lay between the germline ends. CDR3 size: 14 residues. CDR1 and CDR2 from the germline V gene are MNHNY and SVGAGI (reference sequence). This CDR3 is CASSSGLNTGELFF. CDR3 coding DNA: TGTGCCAGCAGTTCGGGACTGAACACCGGGGAGCTGTTTTTT.

The V gene is TRBV10-3, the J gene TRBJ1-3, with D hard to call. Germline lookup yields CDR1 ENHRY and CDR2 SYGVKD. The CDR3 loop spans 15 amino acids. The V and J ends lost 0 bases and 0 bases respectively, with 6 bases between them. The CDR3 is CAISESLTSGNTIYF. The CDR3 bases are TGTGCCATCAGTGAGTCTCTAACCTCTGGAAACACCATATATTTT.

This sequence joins TRBV19 and TRBJ2-3; the D gene is possibly TRBD1 (5 bases). Between the trimmed V and J ends, which lost 1 base and 3 bases, there was a span of 8 bases. The CDR3 has 14 amino acids. Germline V CDR1 and CDR2: LNHDA, SQIVND (reference sequence). The CDR3 loop reads CASSIGRATDTQYF. Here the CDR3 DNA reads TGTGCCAGTAGTATAGGCAGGGCGACAGATACGCAGTATTTT.

The rearrangement joins TRBV6-5 to TRBJ2-7; 10 nucleotides line up with TRBD1. This CDR3 region has 14 residues. The germline CDR1 and CDR2 sequences are MNHEY and SVGAGI. V was pared by 6 bases and J by 4 bases, with 6 bases of the junction left unmatched. DNA of the CDR3: TGTGCCAGCAGCAGGACAGGGGGAAATTACGAGCAGTACTTC. This sequence encodes CASSRTGGNYEQYF.

This chain joins TRBV7-2 and TRBJ1-5; D is unresolved. Trimming cost V 1 base and J 0 bases, with 13 bases left between them. The CDR3 is made up of 17 amino acids. The germline gives CDR1 SGHTA, CDR2 FQGNSA. For the CDR3, the DNA is TGTGCCAGCAGCTTAGTCCCACGACAAATTAGCAATCAGCCCCAGCATTTT. This gives the protein CASSLVPRQISNQPQHF.

This sequence joins TRBV5-1 and TRBJ1-4; the D gene is possibly TRBD1 (6 bases). CDR1 and CDR2 from the germline V gene are SGHRS and YFSETQ. The V end lost 0 bases, the J end lost 6 bases, and 15 bases lay between the germline ends. This CDR3 contains 16 residues. CDR3 bases: TGCGCCAGCAGCTTGGCCTGGGGGGGCAGCGATGAAAAACTGTTTTTT. Its translation is CASSLAWGGSDEKLFF.

The rearrangement links TRBV29-1 to TRBJ1-1, with D unresolved. The germline CDR1 and CDR2 sequences are SQVTM and ANQGSEA. The CDR3 extends over 13 amino acids. Trimming took off 2 bases at V and 5 bases at J, with 12 bases between the two ends. This CDR3 is CSVELGDGTEAFF. The DNA of the CDR3 is TGCAGCGTTGAACTAGGAGATGGTACTGAAGCTTTCTTT.

The chain is built from TRBV18 and TRBJ1-2, with 8 bases lining up with TRBD1. This CDR3 comprises 16 residues. CDR1 and CDR2 from the germline V gene are KGHSH and LQKENI. The V segment lost 1 base and the J segment 0 bases; nucleotides outside the gene matches: 4. The CDR3 DNA reads TGTGCCAGCTCACCACGCGGGACAGGAGCTAACTATGGCTACACCTTC. This codes for CASSPRGTGANYGYTF.

J is TRBJ2-3 and V is TRBV24-1; D is possibly TRBD2 (5 bases). CDR3 size: 13 residues. Trimming stripped 7 bases from V and 2 bases from J, with 9 bases between. Germline V gene data show CDR1 as KGHDR and CDR2 as SFDVKD. CDR3 nucleotides: TGTGCCACCAGCGGGGTCTCCACAGATACGCAGTATTTT. Residues: CATSGVSTDTQYF.

The chain carries TRBV7-9 and TRBJ1-2; no firm D call. CDR3 length: 16 residues. V lost 6 bases and J lost 0, with 17 bases in between. From germline, CDR1 is SEHNR and CDR2 FQNEAQ (reference sequence). The CDR3 is CASSRYGGSSNYGYTF. In nucleotides, the CDR3 is TGTGCCAGCAGTCGCTATGGAGGATCTTCTAACTATGGCTACACCTTC.

This chain connects TRBV6-6 to TRBJ2-4; possible D gene TRBD2, 6 bases. Germline V gives CDR1 MNHNY, CDR2 SVGAGI (reference sequence). The ends were cut back, 7 bases at V and 9 bases at J, with 22 bases in the middle. This CDR3 comprises 15 residues. This CDR3 is CASNTGGTKRAIQYF. Written as DNA, the CDR3 is TGTGCCAGCAATACCGGCGGGACGAAAAGAGCCATTCAGTACTTC.